One sample yielded the 8 T cell receptor beta chains listed below, sequenced in a study of T-cell reconstitution after alpha-beta-depleted transplantation in children. Unique molecular identifiers were built into the TCRbeta library. Using its own MiXCR run on the PCR reads, TCRdb lists one record per CDR3 protein. Of a few hundred thousand distinct CDR3 sequences in the sample, around 16% were seen once. Sequenced material: PBMCs from the stem cell graft donor, taken from the stem cell graft. These receptors all come from a human donor who donated a stem cell graft to a child with acute lymphoblastic leukemia.

The V and J genes are TRBV5-1 and TRBJ2-7, with TRBD2 matching 9 bases. Germline CDR1 SGHRS, CDR2 YFSETQ. CDR3 length: 14 amino acids. V gave up 5 bases and J gave up 3 bases; unmatched junction bases: 6. For the CDR3, the DNA is TGCGCCAGCAGTCCGGCGGGAGGGATCTACGAGCAGTACTTC. Its protein product is CASSPAGGIYEQYF.

The J gene is TRBJ2-7, the V gene TRBV20-1; 8 bases map to TRBD2. The CDR3 has 18 amino acids. The junction had 15 bases not matched to a gene; V was cut back by 0 bases and J by 2 bases. Looked up from germline, CDR1 is DFQATT and CDR2 is SNEGSKA (reference sequence). CDR3 residues: CSARDEAQISGLAYEQYF. CDR3 bases: TGCAGTGCTAGAGATGAGGCACAAATATCGGGACTAGCCTACGAGCAGTACTTC.

There are a few counts of this clonotype. The J gene is TRBJ2-2, the V gene TRBV7-3; D not certain. V was clipped by 5 bases and J by 6 bases, with 7 bases between them. This CDR3 has 12 residues. CDR1 is SGHTA, CDR2 FQGTGA, per germline. The CDR3 DNA reads as TGTGCCAGCAGCACCGGGCCCGGGGAGCTGTTTTTT. Protein product: CASSTGPGELFF.

The V call is TRBV12-3 or TRBV12-4, the J call TRBJ2-7, with TRBD2 matching 14 bases. V lost 0 bases and J lost 3; bases outside the gene matches: 4. The CDR3 sequence is 17 residues long. For the CDR3, the DNA is TGTGCCAGCAGTTTAGCGGGGGGACTAGCGGGAGTCTACGAGCAGTACTTC. Translation: CASSLAGGLAGVYEQYF.

J is TRBJ1-6 and V is TRBV21-1; the table's D call of TRBD1 was not tested on the DNA. TRBV21-1 is tagged as a pseudogene. This CDR3 region has 15 residues. CDR3 amino acids: CASSKAQGVRSPLHF. In DNA form, the CDR3 reads TGTGCCAGCAGCAAAGCCCAGGGCGTCCGCTCACCCCTCCACTTT.

The chain combines TRBV19 with TRBJ2-3; no clear D gene. The CDR3 has 14 amino acids. CDR1 is LNHDA and CDR2 is SQIVND in the germline V gene (reference sequence). V shed 5 bases and J shed 2 bases, with 11 bases lying between them. Here the CDR3 DNA reads TGTGCCAGTAGTTTCAGGCGTAACACAGATACGCAGTATTTT. This sequence encodes CASSFRRNTDTQYF. Together with reference TRBV19 and TRBJ2-3, the CDR3 gives the full variable domain: DGGITQSPKYLFRKEGQNVTLSCEQNLNHDAMYWYRQDPGQGLRLIYYSQIVNDFQKGDIAEGYSVSREKKESFPLTVTSAQKNPTAFYLCASSFRRNTDTQYFGPGTRLTVL.

This clonotype was counted at least ten times. V gene TRBV7-9 combines with J gene TRBJ2-3; D gene unclear. The CDR3 runs 13 residues. Deletions cut 5 bases from V and 6 bases from J, with 12 bases between. The germline V gene encodes CDR1 SEHNR and CDR2 FQNEAQ (reference sequence). CDR3 loop: CASSLQGGDTQYF. CDR3 DNA: TGTGCCAGCAGCCTCCAAGGTGGGGATACGCAGTATTTT.

The gene calls are TRBV4-1 and TRBJ1-3, with TRBD1 as a possible D gene (6 bases). V lost 2 bases and J 0 bases, leaving 11 bases between the germline ends. CDR1 and CDR2 from the germline V gene are MGHRA and YSYEKL. The CDR3 has 16 amino acids. CDR3 sequence (DNA): TGCGCCAGCAGCCAACTGTGGGGGCTCTCTGGAAACACCATATATTTT. This encodes CASSQLWGLSGNTIYF.